Each of the 24 T cell receptor beta chains below was sequenced from the same sample in a study of OX40 agonist ivuxolimab in advanced cancers. Assay: immunoSEQ multiplex PCR; the TCRdb copy retains only in-frame clones and omits some. Of tens of thousands of clones in the sample, around 90% were seen once. The input for sequencing was CD4+ or CD8+ T cells sorted from blood, taken in a trial of the OX40 agonist ivuxolimab. The receptor source for this set is an adult with an advanced solid tumor such as melanoma, head and neck, liver or kidney cancer.

V and J are TRBV9 and TRBJ2-3; 8 bases align to TRBD1. Germline-derived CDR1 and CDR2 are SGDLS and YYNGEE. The CDR3 spans 14 residues. J gave up 4 bases and V 2 bases, and 3 bases lay outside the gene matches. The CDR3 coding sequence is TGTGCCAGCAGCGTGATGACAGGGGCAGATACGCAGTATTTT. Its translation is CASSVMTGADTQYF. The variable domain in full, with the rest retrieved from reference TRBV9 and TRBJ2-3, is DSGVTQTPKHLITATGQRVTLRCSPRSGDLSVYWYQQSLDQGLQFLIQYYNGEERAKGNILERFSAQQFPDLHSELNLSSLELGDSALYFCASSVMTGADTQYFGPGTRLTVL.

J is TRBJ2-7 and V is TRBV10-3; D not resolved. CDR1 ENHRY and CDR2 SYGVKD come from the germline V gene. The CDR3 extends over 13 amino acids. Trimming removed 3 bases from V and 3 bases from J, with 9 bases in between. The CDR3 DNA follows: TGTGCCATCAGTGAAACAGAGTTCTACGAGCAGTACTTC. This encodes CAISETEFYEQYF.

The rearrangement uses TRBV19 and TRBJ2-1; 9 positions agree with TRBD1. The CDR3 covers 15 residues. With V trimmed by 6 bases and J by 8 bases, 11 bases remained unmatched. CDR1 is LNHDA and CDR2 is SQIVND in the germline V gene (reference sequence). The CDR3 DNA follows: TGTGCCAGTAGCCCGGGACAGGGTATCACTTATGAGCAGTTCTTC. Translated: CASSPGQGITYEQFF. Based on the CDR3 plus reference TRBV19 and TRBJ2-1, the full variable domain is DGGITQSPKYLFRKEGQNVTLSCEQNLNHDAMYWYRQDPGQGLRLIYYSQIVNDFQKGDIAEGYSVSREKKESFPLTVTSAQKNPTAFYLCASSPGQGITYEQFFGPGTRLTVL.

This rearrangement joins TRBV5-1 to TRBJ1-2; no clear D gene. V gave up 0 bases and J gave up 4 bases, with 10 bases separating them. In germline, CDR1 is SGHRS, CDR2 YFSETQ. This CDR3 region has 14 residues. CDR3 residues: CASSLAGSSYGYTF. CDR3 sequence (DNA): TGCGCCAGCAGCTTGGCTGGCAGTTCCTATGGCTACACCTTC.

The chain combines TRBV27 with TRBJ2-2; D gene uncertain. Germline CDR1 MNHEY, CDR2 SMNVEV (reference sequence). This CDR3 is built from 16 residues. Trimming pared 0 bases from V and 0 bases from J, leaving 8 bases between. CDR3 DNA: TGTGCCAGCAGTTTATCCGCGTACGCGAACACCGGGGAGCTGTTTTTT. Residues: CASSLSAYANTGELFF.

The genes are TRBV28 and TRBJ1-5; D call uncertain. Germline values: CDR1 MDHEN, CDR2 SYDVKM. The CDR3 loop spans 13 amino acids. With 2 bases removed from V and 7 bases from J, the gap between germline ends came to 9 bases. In DNA, the CDR3 is TGTGCCAGCAGTTTAGTGGAAATGCAGCCCCAGCATTTT. Its translation is CASSLVEMQPQHF.

V usage is TRBV7-9 and J usage is TRBJ2-1; 10 positions agree with TRBD2. The CDR3 length is 16 residues. V was pared by 3 bases and J by 8 bases, with 10 bases of the junction left unmatched. The germline V gene has CDR1 SEHNR and CDR2 FQNEAQ (reference sequence). The CDR3 DNA is TGTGCCAGCAGCTTGGGGCTAGCGGGAGAGGGTTATGAGCAGTTCTTC. Translating it yields CASSLGLAGEGYEQFF.

The chain employs TRBV25-1 and TRBJ1-5; D may be TRBD1 (5 bases). Trimming took off 5 bases at V and 4 bases at J, with 12 bases between the two ends. Germline V gene lookup returns CDR1 MGHDK and CDR2 SYGVNS. This CDR3 spans 14 amino acids. The CDR3 DNA is TGTGCCAGCAGTTACTCAGGGCCTAATCAGCCCCAGCATTTT. This encodes CASSYSGPNQPQHF.

The gene calls are TRBV7-9 and TRBJ1-4, with 7 nucleotides matching TRBD1. V lost 6 bases to trimming and J lost 7 bases; unmatched junction nucleotides: 2. Germline V gene sequence: CDR1 SEHNR, CDR2 FQNEAQ (reference sequence). The CDR3 has 12 residues. The CDR3, as DNA: TGTGCCAGCAGGGGGACAGCTGAAAAACTGTTTTTT. It translates to CASRGTAEKLFF.

The chain combines TRBV6-6 with TRBJ2-3; D is possibly TRBD1 (6 bases). Germline V CDR1 and CDR2: MNHNY, SVGAGI (reference sequence). With 11 bases removed from V and 2 bases from J, the gap between germline ends came to 17 bases. CDR3 size: 14 residues. CDR3 sequence: CAALSGTPTDTQYF. CDR3 bases: TGTGCCGCACTAAGTGGGACACCCACAGATACGCAGTATTTT.

The rearrangement uses TRBV6-5 and TRBJ1-4; TRBD1 agrees at 7 bases. This CDR3 has 16 residues. The V gene's germline CDR1 is MNHEY and CDR2 SVGAGI. The V segment lost 0 bases and the J segment 5 bases; nucleotides outside the gene matches: 6. Here the CDR3 DNA reads TGTGCCAGCAGTTACTCTCAGGGACAGCTGAATGAAAAACTGTTTTTT. Amino acid sequence: CASSYSQGQLNEKLFF.

V and J are TRBV27 and TRBJ2-7; 7 bases map to TRBD1. The CDR3 extends over 14 amino acids. Germline values: CDR1 MNHEY, CDR2 SMNVEV (reference sequence). V dropped 6 bases and J dropped 2; count of bases not matched to a gene: 7. CDR3 in amino acids: CASSAGTATYEQYF. CDR3 DNA sequence: TGTGCCAGCAGCGCCGGGACAGCCACCTACGAGCAGTACTTC.

The chain is built from TRBV7-9 and TRBJ1-2; D possibly corresponds to TRBD1 (5 bases). The CDR3 runs to 15 residues. V lost 4 bases and J 5 bases, leaving 17 bases between the germline ends. Germline-derived CDR1 and CDR2 are SEHNR and FQNEAQ (reference sequence). CDR3 sequence reads: CASSSMGGIVYGYTF. Written as DNA, the CDR3 is TGTGCCAGCAGCTCCATGGGGGGAATAGTTTATGGCTACACCTTC.

This chain links TRBV7-9 with TRBJ1-2; D is unresolved. Between the trimmed V and J ends, which lost 5 bases and 2 bases, there was a span of 9 bases. The CDR3 runs to 13 residues. Germline lookup yields CDR1 SEHNR and CDR2 FQNEAQ (reference sequence). In DNA, the CDR3 is TGTGCCAGCAGCGAAATTTTGAACTATGGCTACACCTTC. Its translation is CASSEILNYGYTF.

This clone was observed a few times. CDR3 DNA: TGTGCCAGCAGCTTAACGGGCGGTGGAGGGACTGGCTACACCTTC. Protein product: CASSLTGGGGTGYTF. The chain carries TRBV7-3 and TRBJ1-2; weak D call: TRBD1 (5 bases). Germline CDR1 is SGHTA and CDR2 is FQGTGA. V dropped 0 bases and J dropped 7 bases, with 15 bases sitting between them. This CDR3 contains 15 residues.

V gene TRBV7-9 combines with J gene TRBJ1-5; D perhaps matches TRBD1 (5 bases). Trimming took off 3 bases at V and 0 bases at J, with 6 bases between the two ends. The CDR3 is made up of 14 amino acids. CDR1 is SEHNR, CDR2 FQNEAQ, per germline (reference sequence). CDR3 DNA: TGTGCCAGCAGCTTGACAGATAGCAATCAGCCCCAGCATTTT. It encodes CASSLTDSNQPQHF.

The genes are TRBV27 and TRBJ1-4; perhaps TRBD1 as D (5 bases). V was clipped by 4 bases and J by 0 bases, with 9 bases between them. The CDR3 runs 15 residues. Germline assignment: CDR1 MNHEY and CDR2 SMNVEV (reference sequence). The CDR3 loop is CASSSLQATNEKLFF. The CDR3 nucleotides are TGTGCCAGCAGTTCATTACAGGCAACTAATGAAAAACTGTTTTTT.

J is TRBJ2-1 and V is TRBV12-5; 9 nucleotides match TRBD2. The V gene end was trimmed by 7 bases and the J gene end by 4 bases; junction bases not matched to a gene: 11. Looked up from germline, CDR1 is LGHNT and CDR2 is FRNRAP. The CDR3 length is 16 residues. In nucleotides, the CDR3 is TGTGCTAGTGTTCCCCCCGCTAGCGGGGAATACAATGAGCAGTTCTTC. The encoded protein is CASVPPASGEYNEQFF.

The chain uses TRBV30 and TRBJ1-1; the D gene is possibly TRBD1 (5 bases). Trimming stripped 4 bases from V and 6 bases from J, with 15 bases between. The CDR3 is 13 amino acids. Germline values: CDR1 GTSNPN, CDR2 SVGIG (reference sequence). The DNA for the CDR3 is TGTGCCTGGACCCTAGGGGTTGGCGCTGAAGCTTTCTTT. Translated, it gives CAWTLGVGAEAFF.

The V and J genes are TRBV9 and TRBJ2-1, with 8 bases fitting TRBD2. The CDR3 totals 14 residues. J lost 6 bases, V lost 3 bases, and 5 bases had no gene match. CDR1 and CDR2 (germline): SGDLS, YYNGEE. In nucleotides, the CDR3 is TGTGCCAGCAGCGGAAGCGGGAGCCCCAATGAGCAGTTCTTC. Amino acid sequence: CASSGSGSPNEQFF.

Notes on this clone: At one end the junction does not follow the germline gene, possibly because of a read error. This chain links TRBV7-7 with TRBJ2-7; D gene uncertain. This CDR3 comprises 13 residues. Germline V lookup: CDR1 SSHAT, CDR2 FNYEAQ (reference sequence). This CDR3 is CASSLDESYEQYF. The DNA for the CDR3 is TGTGCTAGCAGCTTAGATGAGTCCTACGAGCAGTACTTC.

This chain links TRBV15 with TRBJ2-3; 11 bases are a match to TRBD2. V shed 2 bases, J shed 2 bases, and the junction held 6 bases outside the gene matches. There are 17 residues in the CDR3. From germline, CDR1 is LNHNV and CDR2 YYDKDF (reference sequence). The CDR3 DNA follows: TGTGCCACCAGCAGATCCTCGACTAGCGGGGTCACAGATACGCAGTATTTT. Protein product: CATSRSSTSGVTDTQYF.

The genes are TRBV28 and TRBJ1-2; D is perhaps TRBD1 (5 bases). Germline CDR1 MDHEN, CDR2 SYDVKM. The CDR3 spans 14 residues. Trimming cost V 5 bases and J 9 bases, with 19 bases left between them. The CDR3 is CASSVTGLDYRYTF. DNA of the CDR3: TGTGCCAGCAGTGTCACAGGCCTAGATTATCGCTACACCTTC.

Only a few counts were recorded for this clone. The rearrangement joins TRBV27 to TRBJ1-1; D remains ambiguous. Trimming removed 5 bases at V and 6 bases at J, with 16 bases between. The CDR3 is 14 amino acids. Germline CDR1 is MNHEY and CDR2 is SMNVEV (reference sequence). This CDR3 is CASSPDGVTSEAFF. CDR3 DNA sequence: TGTGCCAGCAGTCCAGACGGGGTAACTTCTGAAGCTTTCTTT.